This is a list of T cell receptor beta chains from one sample in a study of cytomegalovirus exposure and HLA in healthy donors. The method was immunoSEQ multiplex PCR; TCRdb's version includes in-frame clones alone and lacks a portion of them. This sample has approximately 160,000 clones; around 80% occur once, and the top ten carry 6% to 7.5%. Input material: PBMCs. The origin of the receptors is a man aged 25 to 45 in good health and CMV-seropositive. The CDR3 runs from the conserved cysteine through the conserved F or W. D genes are given only for firm matches. Size is omitted from some rows. Given values are once, few, many or a class for expanded clones.

cdr3_aa cdr3_nt j_call v_call d_call clone_size
CASSRGTDYGYTF TGTGCCAGCAGCCGCGGGACAGACTATGGCTACACCTTC TRBJ1-2 TRBV7-2 TRBD1 few
CTQGGPYEQYF TGCACCCAGGGGGGCCCCTACGAGCAGTACTTC TRBJ2-7 TRBV10-1 - -
CASSRGQGEKLFF TGCGCCAGCAGCAGGGGACAGGGAGAAAAACTGTTTTTT TRBJ1-4 TRBV5-1 TRBD1 -
CASSVVQGTEAFF TGTGCCAGCAGCGTAGTGCAGGGAACTGAAGCTTTCTTT TRBJ1-1 TRBV9 - -
CASSSGQGAVKLFF TGTGCCAGCAGCTCGGGACAGGGGGCTGTAAAACTGTTTTTT TRBJ1-4 TRBV7-8 TRBD1 once
CASETSGSPDEQYF TGCGCCAGTGAGACTAGCGGGAGCCCTGACGAGCAGTACTTC TRBJ2-7 TRBV10-2 TRBD2 -
CASSSTGELNEQFF TGTGCCAGCAGTTCGACAGGGGAGTTGAATGAGCAGTTCTTC TRBJ2-1 TRBV6-1 TRBD1 -
CSSSLPTGTGNTIYF TGTTCCAGCAGCTTACCGACAGGGACTGGAAACACCATATATTTT TRBJ1-3 TRBV7-9 TRBD1 -
CASSLNRDRGNSPLHF TGTGCCAGTAGTTTGAACCGGGACAGGGGTAATTCACCCCTCCACTTT TRBJ1-6 TRBV19 TRBD1 -
CASSPYGTVHQSLYEQYF TGTGCCAGCAGTCCCTACGGGACAGTACATCAAAGCCTCTACGAGCAGTACTTC TRBJ2-7 TRBV28 TRBD1 -
CASSYSRGPGELFF TGTGCCAGCAGTTACTCGCGGGGGCCCGGGGAGCTGTTTTTT TRBJ2-2 TRBV6-5 - -
CASSSEGQGPYEQYF TGTGCCAGCAGCTCTGAGGGACAGGGACCCTACGAGCAGTACTTC TRBJ2-7 TRBV7-2 TRBD1 -
CASSFGVNSYEQYF TGTGCCAGCAGCTTCGGAGTGAACTCCTACGAGCAGTACTTC TRBJ2-7 TRBV13 - -
CATSRETGSEQYF TGTGCCACCAGCAGGGAGACAGGTTCCGAGCAGTACTTC TRBJ2-7 TRBV15 - -
CASSFRSSYEQYF TGTGCCAGCAGTTTTCGAAGCTCCTACGAGCAGTACTTC TRBJ2-7 TRBV28 - -
CSVQGLAGPTGELFF TGCAGCGTCCAAGGACTAGCGGGACCGACCGGGGAGCTGTTTTTT TRBJ2-2 TRBV29-1 TRBD2 -
CASSRRQVHEQFF TGTGCCAGCAGCCGGAGGCAGGTCCATGAGCAGTTCTTC TRBJ2-1 TRBV14 - -
CASGNRGGEYGYTF TGTGCCAGCGGGAATAGGGGGGGAGAGTATGGCTACACCTTC TRBJ1-2 TRBV7-9 - few
CASSQEFQGARGYTF TGCGCCAGCAGCCAAGAATTCCAGGGGGCCCGAGGCTACACCTTC TRBJ1-2 TRBV4-1 TRBD1 -
CASSLGTGAVYEQYF TGCGCCAGCAGCTTGGGGACAGGGGCGGTCTACGAGCAGTACTTC TRBJ2-7 TRBV5-1 TRBD1 few
CASSGVRGSGYTF TGCGCCAGCAGTGGGGTCAGGGGTTCTGGCTACACCTTC TRBJ1-2 TRBV10-2 - -
CASSSFRSSGSGETQYF TGTGCCAGTAGTTCCTTCAGGTCCAGCGGGAGTGGGGAGACCCAGTACTTC TRBJ2-5 TRBV19 TRBD2 -
CASRDLGGTHTGELFF TGTGCCAGCCGAGATTTGGGGGGAACCCACACCGGGGAGCTGTTTTTT TRBJ2-2 TRBV27 - -
CASSLELSYEQYF TGTGCCAGCAGCTTAGAACTTTCCTACGAGCAGTACTTC TRBJ2-7 TRBV11-2 - few
CASSLRQGKQPQHF TGTGCCAGCAGTTTACGACAGGGAAAACAGCCCCAGCATTTT TRBJ1-5 TRBV27 TRBD1 -
CASSYSRGGGEETQYF TGTGCCAGCAGTTACTCTCGGGGGGGTGGAGAAGAGACCCAGTACTTC TRBJ2-5 TRBV6-5 TRBD2 -
CASSPHATQYF TGTGCCAGCAGCCCACACGCGACCCAGTACTTC TRBJ2-5 TRBV7-9 - few
CASYSRRTGDHEQFF TGTGCCAGCTACTCCCGGAGGACAGGGGACCATGAGCAGTTCTTC TRBJ2-1 TRBV6-5 TRBD1 -
CASSLGATEAFF TGTGCCAGCAGCTTAGGGGCCACTGAAGCTTTCTTT TRBJ1-1 TRBV7-9 - -
CASSPSTGEAYEQYF TGTGCCAGCAGTCCATCGACAGGGGAGGCCTACGAGCAGTACTTC TRBJ2-7 TRBV28 TRBD1 -
CASSFHRWKQGARNTEAFF TGTGCCAGCAGCTTTCATCGGTGGAAACAGGGGGCGCGGAACACTGAAGCTTTCTTT TRBJ1-1 TRBV5-8 TRBD1 -
CASGPAGVGGTEQYF TGCGCCAGCGGCCCCGCCGGGGTTGGAGGTACCGAGCAGTACTTC TRBJ2-7 TRBV5-1 - -
CASSPQGENTEAFF TGTGCCAGCAGCCCCCAGGGGGAGAACACTGAAGCTTTCTTT TRBJ1-1 TRBV5-4 TRBD1 once
CASSTGTATNEKLFF TGTGCCAGTAGTACAGGGACTGCAACTAATGAAAAACTGTTTTTT TRBJ1-4 TRBV19 - -
CASAGRGSYEQYF TGTGCCAGCGCGGGCAGGGGGTCCTACGAGCAGTACTTC TRBJ2-7 TRBV6-5 TRBD1 -
CASSSGTGLYQPQHF TGTGCCAGCAGCTCTGGGACAGGGCTGTATCAGCCCCAGCATTTT TRBJ1-5 TRBV7-9 TRBD1 few
CASNQRGYYNEQFF TGTGCCAGCAACCAGCGGGGCTATTACAATGAGCAGTTCTTC TRBJ2-1 TRBV28 TRBD2 -
CASSTLAGRETQYF TGTGCCAGTAGTACCTTAGCGGGACGGGAGACCCAGTACTTC TRBJ2-5 TRBV19 TRBD2 -
CASSLSLAGYSYNEQFF TGTGCCAGCAGTTTATCGCTAGCGGGATATTCCTACAATGAGCAGTTCTTC TRBJ2-1 TRBV27 TRBD2 -
CASSLVAGGDNEQFF TGTGCCAGCAGCTTAGTAGCGGGGGGCGACAATGAGCAGTTCTTC TRBJ2-1 TRBV11-2 TRBD2 -
CASTSAGTEAFF TGCGCCAGCACGAGCGCTGGGACTGAAGCTTTCTTT TRBJ1-1 TRBV4-3 - -
CASSPLAGGGGETQYF TGCGCCAGCAGCCCGTTAGCGGGGGGAGGCGGGGAGACCCAGTACTTC TRBJ2-5 TRBV4-3 TRBD2 -
CASSVFPDTQYF TGTGCCAGCAGCGTCTTCCCAGATACGCAGTATTTT TRBJ2-3 TRBV7-2 - -
CASSLAALAGGSTYEQYF TGTGCCAGCAGCTTAGCCGCTCTAGCGGGGGGTTCTACCTACGAGCAGTACTTC TRBJ2-7 TRBV11-2 TRBD2 -
CAGDRGARSTEAFF TGTGCCGGCGACCGGGGGGCGCGAAGTACTGAAGCTTTCTTT TRBJ1-1 TRBV6-9 - few
CASSQDLGGTIINQPQHF TGTGCCAGCAGCCAAGATCTGGGCGGGACTATAATCAATCAGCCCCAGCATTTT TRBJ1-5 TRBV4-2 - -
CASSRSQNTEAFF TGTGCCAGCAGTCGCAGTCAGAACACTGAAGCTTTCTTT TRBJ1-1 TRBV6-5 - -
CASSLVVPSGGNEQFF TGTGCCAGCAGCTTAGTTGTTCCTAGCGGGGGCAATGAGCAGTTCTTC TRBJ2-1 TRBV7-8 TRBD2 -
CASSNSTGTSGSASYEQYF TGTGCCAGCAGCAACTCCACTGGGACTAGCGGGAGCGCATCCTACGAGCAGTACTTC TRBJ2-7 TRBV21-1 - -
CAISETGNFYGYTF TGTGCCATCAGTGAAACAGGAAACTTCTATGGCTACACCTTC TRBJ1-2 TRBV10-3 - -
CASSYSPGLETQYF TGTGCCAGCAGTTATAGCCCGGGTTTAGAGACCCAGTACTTC TRBJ2-5 TRBV6-9 - -
CASSLGQGGHNEQFF TGCGCCAGCAGCTTGGGACAGGGGGGGCACAATGAGCAGTTCTTC TRBJ2-1 TRBV5-1 TRBD1 -
CASTLRDPGGEAFF TGTGCCAGCACCCTGCGGGACCCGGGGGGGGAAGCTTTCTTT TRBJ1-1 TRBV7-2 - -
CASSFSTSGVYNEQFF TGTGCCAGCAGTTTTTCGACTAGCGGGGTTTACAATGAGCAGTTCTTC TRBJ2-1 TRBV27 TRBD2 -
CASSQDVTSGGAWDTGELFF TGTGCCAGCAGCCAAGATGTTACTAGCGGGGGGGCCTGGGACACCGGGGAGCTGTTTTTT TRBJ2-2 TRBV4-2 TRBD2 -